This TCR beta chain was captured in a study of CD8 T cells in ankylosing spondylitis. Study-wide results and caveats: Earlier literature documents some of the motif variants in reactive arthritis synovial fluid and blood. Relatively scarce in peripheral blood, disease-linked clones were CD8+. Significantly higher representation of disease-linked clones was reported for matched ankylosing spondylitis synovial fluid. Roughly eight highly homologous variants made up a TCR beta motif, and this motif appeared characteristic of ankylosing spondylitis blood.

This clonotype was counted ten times or more. Its specificity is not known. Scientists made TCR beta libraries using quantitative 5'-RACE with molecular barcodes. TCRdb re-analysed the 5' RACE reads in MiXCR, keeping a single row per CDR3 protein. The data show more than 500,000 distinct CDR3 sequences, with less than 6% seen just once and approximately 3.5% held by the top ten. V trimming: 6 bases; J trimming: 2 bases; junction bases outside the gene matches: 12. This CDR3 is built from 17 residues. Material for sequencing was blood, either unsorted or a sorted T cell fraction (not recorded which). The receptor's source is a male donor with ankylosing spondylitis. V and J are TRBV12-3 or TRBV12-4 and TRBJ2-7; 11 nucleotides match TRBD2. The CDR3 region has the DNA TGTGCCAGCAGGTCTAGCGGGGGGACCCAATTCACCTACGAGCAGTACTTC. The encoded protein is CASRSSGGTQFTYEQYF.